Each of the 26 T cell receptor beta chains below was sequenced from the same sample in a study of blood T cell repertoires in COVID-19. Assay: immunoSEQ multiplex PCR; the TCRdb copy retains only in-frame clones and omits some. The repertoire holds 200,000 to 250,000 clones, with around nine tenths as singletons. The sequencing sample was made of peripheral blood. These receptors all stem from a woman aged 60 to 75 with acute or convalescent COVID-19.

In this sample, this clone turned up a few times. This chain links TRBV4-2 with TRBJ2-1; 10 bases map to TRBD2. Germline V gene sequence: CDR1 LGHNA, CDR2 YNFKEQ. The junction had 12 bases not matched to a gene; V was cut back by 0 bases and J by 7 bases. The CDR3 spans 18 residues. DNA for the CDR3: TGTGCCAGCAGCCAAGAGTTTCGGAGCGGGAGGGCCAGGAATGAGCAGTTCTTC. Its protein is CASSQEFRSGRARNEQFF.

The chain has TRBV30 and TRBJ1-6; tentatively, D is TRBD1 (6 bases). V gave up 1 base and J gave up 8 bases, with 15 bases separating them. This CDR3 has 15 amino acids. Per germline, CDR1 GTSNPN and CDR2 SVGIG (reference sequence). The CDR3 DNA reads TGTGCCTGGAGTGAACAGGGAGCCCCGTATTCACCCCTCCACTTT. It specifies CAWSEQGAPYSPLHF.

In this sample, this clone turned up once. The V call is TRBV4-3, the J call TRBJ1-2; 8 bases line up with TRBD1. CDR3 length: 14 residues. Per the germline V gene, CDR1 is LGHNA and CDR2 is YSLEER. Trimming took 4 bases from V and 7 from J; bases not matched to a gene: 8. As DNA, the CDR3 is TGCGCCAGCAGCCGGGCGGACAGGGTTGCTGGCTACACCTTC. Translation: CASSRADRVAGYTF.

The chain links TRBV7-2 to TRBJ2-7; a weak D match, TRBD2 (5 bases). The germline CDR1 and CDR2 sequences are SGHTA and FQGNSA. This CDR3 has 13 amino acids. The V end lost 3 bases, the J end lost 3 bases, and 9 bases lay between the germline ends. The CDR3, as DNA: TGTGCCAGCAGCTTCGTGGGAGTCTACGAGCAGTACTTC. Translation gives CASSFVGVYEQYF.

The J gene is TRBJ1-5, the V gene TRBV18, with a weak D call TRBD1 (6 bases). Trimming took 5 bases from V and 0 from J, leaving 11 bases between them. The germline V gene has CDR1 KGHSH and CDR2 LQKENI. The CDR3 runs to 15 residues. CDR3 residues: CASSSTGFSNQPQHF. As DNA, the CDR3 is TGTGCCAGCTCATCGACAGGATTTAGCAATCAGCCCCAGCATTTT.

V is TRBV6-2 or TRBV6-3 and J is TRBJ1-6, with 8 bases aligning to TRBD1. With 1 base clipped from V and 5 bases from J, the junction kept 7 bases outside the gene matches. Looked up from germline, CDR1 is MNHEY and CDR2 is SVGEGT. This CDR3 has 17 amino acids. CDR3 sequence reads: CASSYLGQVINNSPLHF. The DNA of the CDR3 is TGTGCCAGCAGTTACTTGGGACAGGTCATCAATAATTCACCCCTCCACTTT.

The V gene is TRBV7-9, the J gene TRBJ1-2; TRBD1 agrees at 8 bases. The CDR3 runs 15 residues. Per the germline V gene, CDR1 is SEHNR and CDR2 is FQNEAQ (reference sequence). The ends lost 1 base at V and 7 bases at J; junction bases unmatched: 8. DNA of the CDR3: TGTGCCAGCAGCTTAGATCACCAGGGGGCTCGTGGCTACACCTTC. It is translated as CASSLDHQGARGYTF. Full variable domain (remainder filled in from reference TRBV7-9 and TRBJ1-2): DTGVSQNPRHKITKRGQNVTFRCDPISEHNRLYWYRQTLGQGPEFLTYFQNEAQLEKSRLLSDRFSAERPKGSFSTLEIQRTEQGDSAMYLCASSLDHQGARGYTFGSGTRLTVV.

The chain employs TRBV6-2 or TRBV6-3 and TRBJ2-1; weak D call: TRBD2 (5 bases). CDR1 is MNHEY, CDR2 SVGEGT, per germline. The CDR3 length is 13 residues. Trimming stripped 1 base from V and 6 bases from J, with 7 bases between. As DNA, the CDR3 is TGTGCCAGCAGTTACTATCGGGGCAATGAGCAGTTCTTC. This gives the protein CASSYYRGNEQFF.

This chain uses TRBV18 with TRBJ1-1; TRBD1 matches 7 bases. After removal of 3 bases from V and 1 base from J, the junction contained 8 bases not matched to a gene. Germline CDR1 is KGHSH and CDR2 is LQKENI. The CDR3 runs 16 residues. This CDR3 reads CASSPKGQSGNTEAFF. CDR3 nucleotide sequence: TGTGCCAGCTCACCTAAGGGACAGAGCGGGAACACTGAAGCTTTCTTT.

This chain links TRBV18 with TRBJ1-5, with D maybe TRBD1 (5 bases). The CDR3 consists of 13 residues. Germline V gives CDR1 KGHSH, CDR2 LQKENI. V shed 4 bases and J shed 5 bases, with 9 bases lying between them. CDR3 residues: CASSQQADQPQHF. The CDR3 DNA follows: TGTGCCAGCTCACAACAGGCCGATCAGCCCCAGCATTTT.

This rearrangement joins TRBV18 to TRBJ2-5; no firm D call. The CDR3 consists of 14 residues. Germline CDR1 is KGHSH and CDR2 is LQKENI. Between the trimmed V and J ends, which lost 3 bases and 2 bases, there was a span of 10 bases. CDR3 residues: CASSPPITQETQYF. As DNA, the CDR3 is TGTGCCAGCTCACCCCCAATTACTCAAGAGACCCAGTACTTC.

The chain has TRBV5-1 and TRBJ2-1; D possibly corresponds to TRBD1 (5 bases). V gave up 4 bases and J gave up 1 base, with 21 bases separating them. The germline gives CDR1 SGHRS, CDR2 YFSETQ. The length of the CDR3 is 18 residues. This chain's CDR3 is CASSLKAGPGGSYNEQFF. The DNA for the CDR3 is TGCGCCAGCAGCCTGAAGGCAGGGCCGGGTGGGTCCTACAATGAGCAGTTCTTC.

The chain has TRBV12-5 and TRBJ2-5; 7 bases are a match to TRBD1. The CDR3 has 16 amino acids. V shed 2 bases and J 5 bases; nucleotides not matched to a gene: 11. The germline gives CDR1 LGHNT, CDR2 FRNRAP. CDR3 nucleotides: TGTGCTAGTGGTTTGTGGGAAGGCAGGGGGTCTGAGACCCAGTACTTC. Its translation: CASGLWEGRGSETQYF.

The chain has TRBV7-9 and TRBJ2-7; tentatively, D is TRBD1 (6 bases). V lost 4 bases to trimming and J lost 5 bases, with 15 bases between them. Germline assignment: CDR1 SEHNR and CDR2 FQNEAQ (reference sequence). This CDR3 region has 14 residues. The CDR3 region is CASSSNTGSHEQYF. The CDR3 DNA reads TGTGCCAGCAGCTCTAACACAGGGTCCCACGAGCAGTACTTC.

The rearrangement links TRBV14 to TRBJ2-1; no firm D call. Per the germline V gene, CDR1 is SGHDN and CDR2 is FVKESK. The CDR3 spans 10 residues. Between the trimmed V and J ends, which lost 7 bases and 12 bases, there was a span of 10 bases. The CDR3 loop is CASTPNRQFF. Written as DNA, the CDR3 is TGTGCCAGCACCCCTAACCGGCAGTTCTTC.

CDR3 region: CASGTLAGGVYNEQFF. Here the CDR3 DNA reads TGTGCCAGCGGGACACTAGCGGGAGGGGTTTACAATGAGCAGTTCTTC. This chain links TRBV28 with TRBJ2-1; 13 nucleotides agree with TRBD2. With V trimmed by 8 bases and J by 4 bases, 8 bases remained unmatched. CDR1 is MDHEN and CDR2 is SYDVKM in the germline V gene. This CDR3 has 16 residues.

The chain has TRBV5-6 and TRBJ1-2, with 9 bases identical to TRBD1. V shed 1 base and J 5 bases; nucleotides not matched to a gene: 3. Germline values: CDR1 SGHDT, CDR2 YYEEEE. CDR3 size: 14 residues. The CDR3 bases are TGTGCCAGCAGCTTGCCGGACAGGGGTTATGGCTACACCTTC. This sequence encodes CASSLPDRGYGYTF. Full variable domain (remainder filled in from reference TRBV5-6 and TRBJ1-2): DAGVTQSPTHLIKTRGQQVTLRCSPKSGHDTVSWYQQALGQGPQFIFQYYEEEERQRGNFPDRFSGHQFPNYSSELNVNALLLGDSALYLCASSLPDRGYGYTFGSGTRLTVV.

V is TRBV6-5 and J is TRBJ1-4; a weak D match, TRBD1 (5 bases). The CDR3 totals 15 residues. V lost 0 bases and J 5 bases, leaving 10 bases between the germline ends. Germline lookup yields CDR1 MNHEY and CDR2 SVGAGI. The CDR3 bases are TGTGCCAGCAGTTACTCGAGGTCAGGGAATGAAAAACTGTTTTTT. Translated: CASSYSRSGNEKLFF.

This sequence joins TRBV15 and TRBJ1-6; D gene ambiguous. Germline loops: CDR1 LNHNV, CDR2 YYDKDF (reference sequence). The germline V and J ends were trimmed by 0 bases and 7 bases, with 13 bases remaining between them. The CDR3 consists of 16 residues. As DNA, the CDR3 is TGTGCCACCAGCAGAGATGCGGGGAACGGCAATTCACCCCTCCACTTT. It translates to CATSRDAGNGNSPLHF. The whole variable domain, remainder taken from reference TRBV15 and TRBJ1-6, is DAMVIQNPRYQVTQFGKPVTLSCSQTLNHNVMYWYQQKSSQAPKLLFHYYDKDFNNEADTPDNFQSRRPNTSFCFLDIRSPGLGDTAMYLCATSRDAGNGNSPLHFGNGTRLTVT.

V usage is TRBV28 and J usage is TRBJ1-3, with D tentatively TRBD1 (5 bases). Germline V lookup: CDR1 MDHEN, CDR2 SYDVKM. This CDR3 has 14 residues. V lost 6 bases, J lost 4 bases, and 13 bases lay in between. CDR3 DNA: TGTGCCAGCAGGGGGCAGGGATACGGAAACACCATATATTTT. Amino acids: CASRGQGYGNTIYF.

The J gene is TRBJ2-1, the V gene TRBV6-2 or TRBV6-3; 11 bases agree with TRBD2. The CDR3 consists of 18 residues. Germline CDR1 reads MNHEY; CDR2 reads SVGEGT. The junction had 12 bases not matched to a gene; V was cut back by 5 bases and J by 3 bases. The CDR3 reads CASSKFVSGRADYNEQFF. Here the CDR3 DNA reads TGTGCCAGCAGTAAATTTGTTAGCGGGAGGGCCGACTACAATGAGCAGTTCTTC.

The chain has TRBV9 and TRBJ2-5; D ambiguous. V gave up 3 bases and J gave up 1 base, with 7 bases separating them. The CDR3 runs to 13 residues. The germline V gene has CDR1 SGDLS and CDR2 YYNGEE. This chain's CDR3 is CASSGLSQETQYF. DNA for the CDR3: TGTGCCAGCAGCGGATTGAGCCAAGAGACCCAGTACTTC.

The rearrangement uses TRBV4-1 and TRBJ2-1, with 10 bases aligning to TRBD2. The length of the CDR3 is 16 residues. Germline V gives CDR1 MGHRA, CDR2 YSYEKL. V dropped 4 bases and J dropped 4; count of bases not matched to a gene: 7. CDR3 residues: CASSPLGLAIYNEQFF. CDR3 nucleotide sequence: TGCGCCAGCAGCCCCTTGGGACTAGCGATTTACAATGAGCAGTTCTTC.

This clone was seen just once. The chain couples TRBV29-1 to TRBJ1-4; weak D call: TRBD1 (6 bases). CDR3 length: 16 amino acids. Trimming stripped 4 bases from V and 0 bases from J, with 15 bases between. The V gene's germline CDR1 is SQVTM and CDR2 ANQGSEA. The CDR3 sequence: CSVALGGYPTNEKLFF. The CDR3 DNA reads TGCAGCGTTGCATTAGGGGGATATCCAACTAATGAAAAACTGTTTTTT.

The CDR3 DNA reads as TGTGCCAGCAGTGATTTACCAGGGTATCAGCCCCAGCATTTT. Translated, it gives CASSDLPGYQPQHF. The chain joins TRBV6-1 to TRBJ1-5, with D perhaps matching TRBD1 (5 bases). This CDR3 comprises 14 residues. Germline loops: CDR1 MNHNS, CDR2 SASEGT. Trimming took off 3 bases at V and 5 bases at J, with 11 bases between the two ends.

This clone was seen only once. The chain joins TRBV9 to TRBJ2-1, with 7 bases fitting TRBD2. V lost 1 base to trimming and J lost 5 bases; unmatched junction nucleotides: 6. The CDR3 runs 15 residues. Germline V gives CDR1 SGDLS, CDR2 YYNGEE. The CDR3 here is CASSVWGGYNNEQFF. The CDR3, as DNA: TGTGCCAGCAGCGTATGGGGGGGATACAACAATGAGCAGTTCTTC.